This T cell receptor (beta chain) was captured by sequencing in a study of a mutant IDH1 vaccine in newly diagnosed glioma. Per germline, CDR1 LNHDA and CDR2 SQIVND (reference sequence). This CDR3 comprises 13 residues. V was shortened by 3 bases and J by 2 bases, with 7 bases between the two germline ends. A word on this clone: Its antigen is not identified.

Regarding time point: week 5, during vaccination. A single vaccine dose contained 300 ug of mutant IDH1 20-mer peptide, and topical imiquimod was used with it. The protocol was immunoSEQ multiplex PCR, while the TCRdb copy is restricted to in-frame clones and leaves out a portion. The repertoire holds 60,000 or so clones, with around 89% as singletons. The TCR comes from a woman between 35 and 50 years old with glioma. This chain links TRBV19 with TRBJ1-2; no firm D call. This specimen was PBMCs, taken from a glioma patient whose treatment included an IDH1 peptide vaccine. The CDR3 DNA follows: TGTGCCAGTAGTATTCAAGGCAACTATGGCTACACCTTC. Its protein product is CASSIQGNYGYTF.